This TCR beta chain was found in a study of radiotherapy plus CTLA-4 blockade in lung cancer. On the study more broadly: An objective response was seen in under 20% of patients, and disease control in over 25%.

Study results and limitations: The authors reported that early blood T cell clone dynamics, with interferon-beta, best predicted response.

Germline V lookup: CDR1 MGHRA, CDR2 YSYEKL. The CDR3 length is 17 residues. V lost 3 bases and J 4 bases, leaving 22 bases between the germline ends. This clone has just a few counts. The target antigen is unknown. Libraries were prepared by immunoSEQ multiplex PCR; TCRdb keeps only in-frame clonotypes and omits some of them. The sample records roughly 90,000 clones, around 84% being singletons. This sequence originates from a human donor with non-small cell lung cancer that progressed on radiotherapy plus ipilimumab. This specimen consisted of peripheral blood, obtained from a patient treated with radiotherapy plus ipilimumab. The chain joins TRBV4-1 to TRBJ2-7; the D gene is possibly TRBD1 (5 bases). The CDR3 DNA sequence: TGCGCCAGCAGCCAGGCCGCGTTGGTAGGGGATAGGTACGAGCAGTACTTC. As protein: CASSQAALVGDRYEQYF.